This note documents a single T cell receptor (beta chain) sequence. Its antigen is unknown. No quality values exist for individual bases; no much larger clone is one base distant. These data come from a study of blood T cell repertoires in COVID-19 (dated by TCRdb to 2018 to 2020). For context, the study as a whole: Collaborator samples came from the United States, Italy and Spain and covered acute and convalescent phases of COVID-19. The prospective study material was composed of cDNA or gDNA derived from T cells, B-cell-depleted T cells, or PBMCs. Deeply sampled blood TCRbeta repertoires from subjects exposed to, actively infected with, or recovered from COVID-19 were included in the dataset. The repertoires were released in a freely available public database intended as a resource for research on the immune response to SARS-CoV-2. The samples were drawn from the first 160 participants of the ongoing ImmuneRACE study and from over a thousand subjects provided by 6 global collaborators. The sample metadata nearly always contained a de-identified subject ID, COVID-19 status, age in years and sex. Where HLA class I and class II types were available, the types were taken from metadata supplied by the sample provider, not from assay-based typing.

As encoded in the germline V gene (reference sequence), CDR1 is SGHNT while CDR2 is YYREEE. V and J are truncated by 4 bases and 6 bases respectively, leaving an intervening sequence of 13 bases. From the cysteine up to the phenylalanine, the CDR3 has a length of 13 residues. CDR3 DNA only is kept here, 39 bases in frame from base 1. TCRbeta CDR3 regions were amplified from genomic DNA using the immunoSEQ Assay, a bias-controlled multiplex PCR. Concerning the study's data processing: The number of nucleated cells in each sample was estimated from the amplification of reference gene primers within the assay. To quantify the absolute abundance of each unique TCRbeta CDR3 rearrangement, sequence reads were collapsed and filtered. For each sample, productive Simpson clonality was calculated as the square root of Simpson's diversity index across productive rearrangements. TCRdb retrieved this table from immuneACCESS and kept in-frame rearrangements only. Not all clones are present; in checked studies, unresolved V genes account for under half, and no reason is known for the remainder. V, J and clone size reflect that table, while D and trimming were determined from the DNA. The table for this sample lists some 200,000 clones; 70% to 85% of them were counted only once. The ten largest account for approximately 4.7% of the sample.

Results the study describes overall, beyond this receptor: The quantity of clinical and demographic metadata differed by source and by participant and was supplied without curation.

In the prospective study, participants were about 18 to 89 years old, resided in 20 to 30 geographic areas of the United States, and were enrolled through a virtual design. Cohort assignment in the prospective study relied on participant-reported clinical history from a screening survey and a study questionnaire. Each participant in the prospective study had whole blood, serum and a nasopharyngeal or oropharyngeal swab collected by mobile phlebotomists. Over a roughly two-month period, participants in the prospective study had the option of providing additional blood draws and questionnaires. Before DNA extraction, blood samples from the prospective study were shipped at room temperature or frozen.

The origin of this receptor is a woman aged 60-75 years with acute COVID-19. Material for sequencing was PBMCs or T cells enriched from blood (not recorded which). Recombination linked TRBV5-4 to TRBJ1-1; the D gene is possibly TRBD1, with 6 bases matching. The nucleotide sequence reads TGTGCCAGCAGCCTGACAGGACTAGCTGAAGCTTTCTTT. Its translation is CASSLTGLAEAFF.